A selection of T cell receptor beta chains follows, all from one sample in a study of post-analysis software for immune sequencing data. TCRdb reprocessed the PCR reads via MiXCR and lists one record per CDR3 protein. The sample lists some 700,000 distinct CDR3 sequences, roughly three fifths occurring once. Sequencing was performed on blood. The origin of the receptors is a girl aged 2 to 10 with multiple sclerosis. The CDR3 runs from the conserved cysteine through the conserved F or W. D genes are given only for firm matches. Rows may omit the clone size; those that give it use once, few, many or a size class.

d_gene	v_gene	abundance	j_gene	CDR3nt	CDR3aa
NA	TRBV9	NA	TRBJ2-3	TGTGCCAGCAGCGTATCGTTGGGGGCCGTCTCAGATACGCAGTATTTT	CASSVSLGAVSDTQYF
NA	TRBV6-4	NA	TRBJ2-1	TGTGCCAGCAGCTTAGCGTTTCCGTACGGTGAGCAGTTCTTC	CASSLAFPYGEQFF
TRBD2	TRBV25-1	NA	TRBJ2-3	TGTGCCAGCAGTGTTGGGGGGGGTCCTCCCCCCGCAGATACGCAGTATTTT	CASSVGGGPPPADTQYF
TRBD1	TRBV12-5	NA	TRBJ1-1	TGTGCTAGTGGTTTGGTCCTGACAGGGGCCACTGAAGCTTTCTTT	CASGLVLTGATEAFF
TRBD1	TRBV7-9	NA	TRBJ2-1	TGTGCCAGCAGCCCTGGGACAGGGACGTTCTTC	CASSPGTGTFF
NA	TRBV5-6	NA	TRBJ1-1	TGTGCCAGCAGCCTCCAATGGGACACTGAAGCTTTCTTT	CASSLQWDTEAFF
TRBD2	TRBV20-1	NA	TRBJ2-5	TGCAGTGCTATAGGTCGGCGGGGGGACCTCCAAGGGACCCAGTACTTC	CSAIGRRGDLQGTQYF
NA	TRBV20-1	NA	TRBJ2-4	TGCAGTGCTCCGGCGGAGAACATTCAGTACTTC	CSAPAENIQYF
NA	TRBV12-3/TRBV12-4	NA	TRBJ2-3	TGTGCCAGCAGTTTGCCTCGTCTGGATACGCAGTATTTT	CASSLPRLDTQYF
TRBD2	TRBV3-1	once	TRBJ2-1	TGTGCCAGCAGCCAATGGACTAGCGGGCCCTACAATGAGCAGTTCTTC	CASSQWTSGPYNEQFF
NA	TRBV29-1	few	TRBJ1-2	TGCAGCGTCGACCCGACTGAAAACGTCTATGGCTACACCTTC	CSVDPTENVYGYTF
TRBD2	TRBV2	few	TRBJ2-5	TGTGCCAGCAGCGCGGTGGGGAGGGCCAGAGAGACCCAGTACTTC	CASSAVGRARETQYF
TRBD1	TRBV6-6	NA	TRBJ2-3	TGTGCCAGCAGTCGGGACAGGGGGCTGGATACGCAGTATTTT	CASSRDRGLDTQYF
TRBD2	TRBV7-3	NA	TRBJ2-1	TGTGCCAGCAGCTTGGGGACTAGCGCGGGACCCTACAATGAGCAGTTCTTC	CASSLGTSAGPYNEQFF
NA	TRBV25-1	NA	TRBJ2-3	TGTGCCAGCAGTGGAAGTGCGGATACGCAGTATTTT	CASSGSADTQYF
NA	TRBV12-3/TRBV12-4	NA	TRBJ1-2	TGTGCCAGCAGTTTAGAACCCAACTATGGCTACACCTTC	CASSLEPNYGYTF